The clone carrying this TCR beta chain appeared a few times. The data stem from a study of control samples from healthy donors and cancer patients. Repertoires were generated with immunoSEQ multiplex PCR, while TCRdb's copy carries only in-frame clones and drops some. Counted here are roughly 120,000 clones, 88% occurring once; the ten biggest clones make up over 2%. In germline, CDR1 is SGDLS, CDR2 YYNGEE. J was trimmed by 6 bases and V by 4 bases; bases with no gene match: 9. This CDR3 has 15 amino acids. The source is a woman in her sixties or seventies in good health. The gene calls are TRBV9 and TRBJ1-5, with TRBD1 matching 8 bases. Sequencing input: blood. CDR3 coding DNA: TGTGCCAGCAGCCCAGACGGACAGGGTCGTCAGCCCCAGCATTTT. Protein sequence: CASSPDGQGRQPQHF.